What follows is one T cell receptor (beta chain) and its context. Its antigen is undetermined. This record belongs to a study of T-cell reconstitution after alpha-beta-depleted transplantation in children. Study results and limitations: TCRbeta diversity was high at day 60 in some patients (a result of surviving recipient T cells and thymic progenitors). Fresh T-cell production supplied most of the T-cell counts and diversity seen one year after transplant.

It was with unique molecular identifiers that the TCRbeta library was prepared. TCRdb independently ran MiXCR on the PCR reads; one entry per CDR3 protein. Of about 580,000 distinct CDR3 sequences in the sample, under 30% were seen once. Looked up from germline, CDR1 is LNHDA and CDR2 is SQIVND (reference sequence). Trimming shortened V by 7 bases and J by 0 bases, and 11 bases separated the two germline ends. The CDR3 runs to 14 residues. The chain is built from TRBV19 and TRBJ2-3; D may be TRBD2 (6 bases). This TCR was sampled from a boy under two years old who had a stem cell transplant for acute myeloid leukemia, so the T cells may come from the graft donor. The sample here was PBMCs, mostly from graft donor cells, taken 360 days after TCRalphabeta/CD19-depleted stem cell transplant. Here the CDR3 reads CASKGRRSTDTQYF. In DNA form, the CDR3 reads TGTGCCAGTAAAGGGAGGCGGAGCACAGATACGCAGTATTTT.